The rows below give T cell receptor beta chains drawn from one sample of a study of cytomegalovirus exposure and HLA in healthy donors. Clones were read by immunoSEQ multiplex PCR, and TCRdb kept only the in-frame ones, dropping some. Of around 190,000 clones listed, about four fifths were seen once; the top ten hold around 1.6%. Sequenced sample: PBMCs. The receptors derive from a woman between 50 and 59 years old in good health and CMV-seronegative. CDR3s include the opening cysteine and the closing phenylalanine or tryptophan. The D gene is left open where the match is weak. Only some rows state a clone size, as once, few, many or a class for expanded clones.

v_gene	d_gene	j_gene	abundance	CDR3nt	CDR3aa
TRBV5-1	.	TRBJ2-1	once	TGCGCCAGCAGCTTGGGACTAGGAGCAACCAGGTCCTACAATGAGCAGTTCTTC	CASSLGLGATRSYNEQFF
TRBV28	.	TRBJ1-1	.	TGTGCCAGCAGTGCGCCCGGACGAGGGGGTTATACTGAAGCTTTCTTT	CASSAPGRGGYTEAFF
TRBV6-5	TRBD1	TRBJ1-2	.	TGTGCCAGCCGGACAGGGGGATCTAACTATGGCTACACCTTC	CASRTGGSNYGYTF
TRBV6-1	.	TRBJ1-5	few	TGTGCCAGCAGTGAAGGGGGAGTTGGCAATCAGCCCCAGCATTTT	CASSEGGVGNQPQHF
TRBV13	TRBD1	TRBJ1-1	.	TGTGCCAGCAGCCAGGGGGGAACTGAAGCTTTCTTT	CASSQGGTEAFF
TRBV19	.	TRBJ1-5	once	TGTGCCAGTAACCCGGGACATAGCAATCAGCCCCAGCATTTT	CASNPGHSNQPQHF
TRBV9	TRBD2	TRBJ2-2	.	TGTGCCAGCAGCTTGGGACTAGCGGGAGGTATCGGGGAGCTGTTTTTT	CASSLGLAGGIGELFF
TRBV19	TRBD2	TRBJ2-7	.	TGTGCCAGTAGGAAATCCGGGACTAGCGGGACCTACGAGCAGTACTTC	CASRKSGTSGTYEQYF
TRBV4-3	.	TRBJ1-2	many	TGCGCCAGCAGCCAAGATGGGGACGGGGGAGGGGATAGTGGCTACACCTTC	CASSQDGDGGGDSGYTF
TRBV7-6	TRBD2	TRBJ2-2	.	TGTGCCAGCAGCTTAGAGAGCGGGGGAAACGGGGAGCTGTTTTTT	CASSLESGGNGELFF
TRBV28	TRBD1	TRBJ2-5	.	TGTGCCAGCAGGATACAGGGGGCGGGACAAGAGACCCAGTACTTC	CASRIQGAGQETQYF
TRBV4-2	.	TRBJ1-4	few	TGTGCCAGCAGCCAGGGTAACGGAGCAACTAATGAAAAACTGTTTTTT	CASSQGNGATNEKLFF
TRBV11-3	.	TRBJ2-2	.	TGTGCCAGCAGCTTACGCAGGGGTGACGCCGGGGAGCTGTTTTTT	CASSLRRGDAGELFF
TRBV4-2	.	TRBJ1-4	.	TGTGCCAGCGGTCCGGTGAGCCGTACAACTAATGAAAAACTGTTTTTT	CASGPVSRTTNEKLFF
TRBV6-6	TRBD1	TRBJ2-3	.	TGTGCCAGCAGTTACCCGGCCAGGGGGCGCGCAGATACGCAGTATTTT	CASSYPARGRADTQYF
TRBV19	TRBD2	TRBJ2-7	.	TGTGCCAGTAGTGGGGGACTAGGCCGCTCCTACGAGCAGTACTTC	CASSGGLGRSYEQYF
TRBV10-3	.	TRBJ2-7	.	TGTGCCATCAGTGACCGGGCCGCCTCGGGGAACCGTTACGAGCAGTACTTC	CAISDRAASGNRYEQYF
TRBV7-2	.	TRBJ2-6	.	TGTGCCAGCAGCTTGATGACATCAATCTCTGGGGCCAACGTCCTGACTTTC	CASSLMTSISGANVLTF
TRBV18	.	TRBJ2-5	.	TGTGCCAGCTCACCAAAGCGGACTCAAGAGACCCAGTACTTC	CASSPKRTQETQYF
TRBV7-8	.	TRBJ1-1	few	TGTGCCAGCAGCTCGACAGGCCTGAACACTGAAGCTTTCTTT	CASSSTGLNTEAFF
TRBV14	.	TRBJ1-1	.	TGTGCCAGCAGCCTTGGCCAGGGGAAGGGTACTGAAGCTTTCTTT	CASSLGQGKGTEAFF
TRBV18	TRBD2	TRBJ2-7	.	TGTGCCAGCTCACCGCAATCCGGGGGGGGCAAGCACGAGCAGTACTTC	CASSPQSGGGKHEQYF
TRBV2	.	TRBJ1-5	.	TGTGCCAGCAAGCGGAGCAATCAGCCCCAGCATTTT	CASKRSNQPQHF
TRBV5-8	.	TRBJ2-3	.	TGTGCCAGCAGCTACGGACAGAGCACAGATACGCAGTATTTT	CASSYGQSTDTQYF
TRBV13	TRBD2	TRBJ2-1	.	TGTGCCAGCAGCACCCCTAGAGGGACTAGCGGGGATGAGCAGTTCTTC	CASSTPRGTSGDEQFF
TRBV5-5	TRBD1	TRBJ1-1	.	TGTGCCAGCAGCTTGGACAGGGGCACTGAAGCTTTCTTT	CASSLDRGTEAFF
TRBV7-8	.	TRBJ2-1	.	TGTGCCAGCAGGGGGCAGGGCGGCAATGAGCAGTTCTTC	CASRGQGGNEQFF
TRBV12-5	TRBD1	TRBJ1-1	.	TGTGCTAGTGGTTTAATACGGACAGGGAGGCATACTGAAGCTTTCTTT	CASGLIRTGRHTEAFF
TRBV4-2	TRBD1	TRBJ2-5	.	TGTGCCAGCAGTTACAGGGGGGCGCGGGGAGGAGAGACCCAGTACTTC	CASSYRGARGGETQYF
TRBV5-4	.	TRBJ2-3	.	TGTGCCAGCACCACGATCGGGGATACGCAGTATTTT	CASTTIGDTQYF
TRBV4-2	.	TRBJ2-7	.	TGTGCCAGCAGCCAAGAGATTGCTGGTACCTACGAGCAGTACTTC	CASSQEIAGTYEQYF
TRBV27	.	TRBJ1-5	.	TGTGCCTCCTCAGCAGGTGGTCAGCCCCAGCATTTT	CASSAGGQPQHF
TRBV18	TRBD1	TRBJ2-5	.	TGTGCCAGCTCACGGGACAGGGAAGAGACCCAGTACTTC	CASSRDREETQYF
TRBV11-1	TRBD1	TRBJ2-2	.	TGTGCCAGCAGCCTCAGGACAGGGAAGATTGCCACCGGGGAGCTGTTTTTT	CASSLRTGKIATGELFF
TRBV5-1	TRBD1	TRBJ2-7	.	TGCGCCAGCAGCATAATGTCTACAGGGGTCGTCTACGAGCAGTACTTC	CASSIMSTGVVYEQYF
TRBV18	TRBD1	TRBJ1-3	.	TGTGCCAGCTCACGAGGACAGGGGAGCTCTGGAAACACCATATATTTT	CASSRGQGSSGNTIYF
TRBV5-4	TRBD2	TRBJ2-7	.	TGTGCCAGCAGCCACGGGTCGGGACTAGCGACCTACGAGCAGTACTTC	CASSHGSGLATYEQYF
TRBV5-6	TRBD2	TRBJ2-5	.	TGTGCCAGCAGCCCAGCGGGAGTAGGGAAGACCCGGTACTTC	CASSPAGVGKTRYF
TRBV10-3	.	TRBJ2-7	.	TGTGCCATCAGTGAGCGAGGGTACGAGCAGTACTTC	CAISERGYEQYF
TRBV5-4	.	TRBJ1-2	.	TGTGCCAGCAGCTCCGGAGGGCCCAACTATGGCTACACCTTC	CASSSGGPNYGYTF
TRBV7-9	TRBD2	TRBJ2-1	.	TGTGCCAGCAGCTTAGAACTGGGACTAGGATCCGGCGCCTACAATGAGCAGTTCTTC	CASSLELGLGSGAYNEQFF
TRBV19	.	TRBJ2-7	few	TGTGCCAGTAGTATAAGGGAGCCGAGCTCCTACGAGCAGTACTTC	CASSIREPSSYEQYF
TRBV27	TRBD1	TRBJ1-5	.	TGTGCCAGCATGGGACAGAACAGTTTAAATCAGCCCCAGCATTTT	CASMGQNSLNQPQHF
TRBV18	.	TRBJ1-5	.	TGTGCCAGCTCGCGGGGACCAGGCGGCAATCAGCCCCAGCATTTT	CASSRGPGGNQPQHF
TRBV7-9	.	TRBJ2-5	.	TGTGCCAGCAGCTTAGGGCAGGGGCGACAGACCCAGTACTTC	CASSLGQGRQTQYF
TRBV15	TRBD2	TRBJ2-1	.	TGTGCCACCAGGGTAACTAGCGGGAACAATGAGCAGTTCTTC	CATRVTSGNNEQFF
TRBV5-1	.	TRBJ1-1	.	TGCGCCAGCAGGGTAGCAGGTACAGGGCACACTGAAGCTTTCTTT	CASRVAGTGHTEAFF
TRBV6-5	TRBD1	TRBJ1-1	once	TGTGCCAGCAGTTACTCCCTAGGGACAGGGGTTACGAAAGCTTTCTTT	CASSYSLGTGVTKAFF
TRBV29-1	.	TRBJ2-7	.	TGCAGCGTCCGGGACTCCGAGCAGTACTTC	CSVRDSEQYF
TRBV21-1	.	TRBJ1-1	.	TGTGCCAGCAGCAAAGCCGGTGAAGCTTTCTTT	CASSKAGEAFF
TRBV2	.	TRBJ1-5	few	TGTGCCAGCAGCAAGGCAGGGGATCAGCCCCAGCATTTT	CASSKAGDQPQHF
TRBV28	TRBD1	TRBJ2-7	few	TGTGCCAGCAGTACTACAGGGGGGTCCTACGAGCAGTACTTC	CASSTTGGSYEQYF